This T cell receptor beta chain appears in the sequencing data of a study of CD8+CD57+ T cells in acquired aplastic anemia. This clonotype was counted at least ten times. Genomic DNA was employed as the template in profiling TCR beta VDJ and CDR3. TCRdb fed the reads into MiXCR, producing one record per CDR3 protein. The sample yields 250,000 to 300,000 distinct CDR3 sequences, 55% to 65% seen once. Germline V gene data show CDR1 as SGHRS and CDR2 as YFSETQ. V was clipped by 4 bases and J by 1 base; unmatched bases: 3. This CDR3 spans 15 amino acids. Sequenced: sorted CD4+, CD8+, or CD8+CD57+ T cells (not recorded which) from PBMCs. The source is a human donor with severe aplastic anemia or a healthy control (not recorded which). The chain carries TRBV5-1 and TRBJ2-1, with 9 nucleotides matching TRBD2. The CDR3 nucleotides are TGCGCCAGCAGCCTAGCGGGGCCGTCCTACAATGAGCAGTTCTTC. Its protein product is CASSLAGPSYNEQFF.